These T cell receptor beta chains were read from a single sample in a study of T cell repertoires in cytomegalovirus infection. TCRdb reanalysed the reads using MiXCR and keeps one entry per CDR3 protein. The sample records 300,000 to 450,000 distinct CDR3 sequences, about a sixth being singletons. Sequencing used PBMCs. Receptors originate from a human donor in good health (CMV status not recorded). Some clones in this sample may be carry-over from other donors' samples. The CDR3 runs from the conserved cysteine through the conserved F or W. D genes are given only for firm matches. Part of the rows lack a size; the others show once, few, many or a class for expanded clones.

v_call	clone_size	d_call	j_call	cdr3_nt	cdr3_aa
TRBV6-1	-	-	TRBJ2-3	TGTGCCAGCAGGGTGAACACAGATACGCAGTATTTT	CASRVNTDTQYF
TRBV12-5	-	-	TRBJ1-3	TGTGCTAGTGGTCAAGGAACAGGGTGGGGAAACACCATATATTTT	CASGQGTGWGNTIYF
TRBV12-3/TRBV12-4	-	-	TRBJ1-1	TGTGCCAGCCAGACCGGGAGCTTTTATAGGAGGAACACTGAAGCTTTCTTT	CASQTGSFYRRNTEAFF
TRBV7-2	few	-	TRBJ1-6	TGTGCCAGCAGCTTCGGGCAGCGAGAAACCGATTCACCCCTCCACTTT	CASSFGQRETDSPLHF
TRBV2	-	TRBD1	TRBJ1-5	TGTGCCAGCAGTTTACAGGGGGTGAGCAATCAGCCCCAGCATTTT	CASSLQGVSNQPQHF
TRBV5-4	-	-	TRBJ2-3	TGTGCCAGCAGCCCGCCTAGGGGGGGCACAGATACGCAGTATTTT	CASSPPRGGTDTQYF
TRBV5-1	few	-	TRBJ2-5	TGCGCCAGCAGCACCCAATGGGGACCAACGGAGACCCAGTACTTC	CASSTQWGPTETQYF
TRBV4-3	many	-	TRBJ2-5	TGCGCCAGCAGCCAAGAACCGAAACCTACTGAGACCCAGTACTTC	CASSQEPKPTETQYF
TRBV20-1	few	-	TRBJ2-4	TGCAGTGCTAGTCGGGGAGACCTAGCCAAAAACATTCAGTACTTC	CSASRGDLAKNIQYF
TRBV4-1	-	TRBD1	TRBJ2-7	TGCGCCAGCAGCCTACGACCGGGACAGGGTAGGATCGAGCAGTACTTC	CASSLRPGQGRIEQYF
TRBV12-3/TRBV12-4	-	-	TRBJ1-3	TGTGCCAGCAGTTTTTACACGGGGAGGAGCACCATATATTTT	CASSFYTGRSTIYF
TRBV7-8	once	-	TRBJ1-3	TGTGCCAGCAGCGGCGGACACTCCTCTGGAGACACCATATATTTT	CASSGGHSSGDTIYF
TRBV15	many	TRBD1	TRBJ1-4	TGTGCCACCAGCTCTTTCCGGGGACAGGGCGCAACTAATGAAAAACTGTTTTTT	CATSSFRGQGATNEKLFF
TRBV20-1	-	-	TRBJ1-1	TGCAGTGCTAGGAACAGCGGAACTGAAGCTTTCTTT	CSARNSGTEAFF
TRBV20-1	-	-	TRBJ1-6	TGCAGTGCCAAAAGGAAGGCTAATTCACCCCTCCACTTT	CSAKRKANSPLHF
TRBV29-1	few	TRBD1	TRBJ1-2	TGCAGCGTAATCACGGACAGGATCGGGAAGAATGGCTACACCTTC	CSVITDRIGKNGYTF
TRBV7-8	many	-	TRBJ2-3	TGTGCCAGCAGCTTAAGGGGGGTGGGTGATACGCAGTATTTT	CASSLRGVGDTQYF
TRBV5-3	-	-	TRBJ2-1	TGTGCCAGCAGCTCGATTAGGGGCAATGAGCAGTTCTTC	CASSSIRGNEQFF
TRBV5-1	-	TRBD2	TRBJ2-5	TGCGCCAGCAGCTTGAGTAGCGGGGGCCTAGAGACCCAGTACTTC	CASSLSSGGLETQYF
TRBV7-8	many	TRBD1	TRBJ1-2	TGTGCCAGCAGCTTAGTTAACAGGGGGCGCTTCGACTATGGCTACACCTTC	CASSLVNRGRFDYGYTF
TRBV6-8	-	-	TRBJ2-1	TGTGCCAGTACGCGGGGGGCAGGGGGTGAGCAGTTCTTC	CASTRGAGGEQFF
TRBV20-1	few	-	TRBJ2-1	TGCAGTGCTAGAGATTCACTGACTAGGCTTACCTACAATGAGCAGTTCTTC	CSARDSLTRLTYNEQFF
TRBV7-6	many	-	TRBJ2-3	TGTGCCAGCAGCTTAGGGACCACCCTGATTGGGGCGCAGTATTTT	CASSLGTTLIGAQYF
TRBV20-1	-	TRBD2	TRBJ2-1	TGCAGTGCTAGAGCCCCGGGACTAGCTTCCTACAATGAGCAGTTCTTC	CSARAPGLASYNEQFF
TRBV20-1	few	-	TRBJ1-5	TGCAGTGCTAGCCCTAGCATTAGCAATCAGCCCCAGCATTTT	CSASPSISNQPQHF
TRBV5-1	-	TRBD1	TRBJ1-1	TGCGCCAGCAGCCGTGGTCAGGGGGCAAACTCAGGAGGCACTGAAGCTTTCTTT	CASSRGQGANSGGTEAFF
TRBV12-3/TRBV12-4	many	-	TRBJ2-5	TGTGCCAGCAGCTACGGGACAATACAAGAGACCCAGTACTTC	CASSYGTIQETQYF
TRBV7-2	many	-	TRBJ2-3	TGTGCCAGCAGCTCCCCGGGGGCTCGAGATACGCAGTATTTT	CASSSPGARDTQYF
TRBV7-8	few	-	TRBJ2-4	TGTGCCAGCAGCTTAGCGGGCGGCCTGGGAAACATTCAGTACTTC	CASSLAGGLGNIQYF
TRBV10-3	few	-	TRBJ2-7	TGTGCCGCCGCTACGGCGGTGGATGACGAGCAGTACTTC	CAAATAVDDEQYF
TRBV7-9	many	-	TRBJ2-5	TGTGCCAGCAGCTTACGGACGTACCAAGAGACCCAGTACTTC	CASSLRTYQETQYF
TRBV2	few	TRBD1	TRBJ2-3	TGTGCCAGCAGCGGACAGGGGGGTGCAGATACGCAGTATTTT	CASSGQGGADTQYF
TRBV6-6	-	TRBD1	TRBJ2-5	TGTGCCAGCAGTGTACATCTAGCCGGGACAGAAGAGACCCAGTACTTC	CASSVHLAGTEETQYF
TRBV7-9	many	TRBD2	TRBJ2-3	TGTGCCAGCAGCTTAGGAGCCAGCGGACTAGCCCGTACGCAGTATTTT	CASSLGASGLARTQYF
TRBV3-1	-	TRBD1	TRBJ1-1	TGTGCCAGCAGCCAAGATAGGGGGCTTTTGAACACTGAAGCTTTCTTT	CASSQDRGLLNTEAFF
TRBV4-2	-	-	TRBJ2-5	TGTGCCAGCAGCCAAGTATGGGGGAGACAAGAGACCCAGTACTTC	CASSQVWGRQETQYF
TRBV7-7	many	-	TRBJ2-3	TGTGCCAGCAGCTTAGGCCCCGACCCCAGGACGCAGTATTTT	CASSLGPDPRTQYF
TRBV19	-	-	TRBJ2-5	TGTGCCAGTAGTATCCAGACTAGTCTCGGCGCGGAGACCCAGTACTTC	CASSIQTSLGAETQYF
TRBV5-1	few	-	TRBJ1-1	TGCGCCAGCAGCTTGGGTTCAGTGGGCGCTGAAGCTTTCTTT	CASSLGSVGAEAFF
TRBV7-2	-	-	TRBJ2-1	TGTGCCAGCAGGCGGAATTACAATGAGCAGTTCTTC	CASRRNYNEQFF
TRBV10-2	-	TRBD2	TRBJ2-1	TGCGCCAGCAGTGACCTAGCGGGAGGGGGGGCCAATGAGCAGTTCTTC	CASSDLAGGGANEQFF
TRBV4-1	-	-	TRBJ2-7	TGCGCCAGCAGCCGGGACATTTACTACGAGCAGTACTTC	CASSRDIYYEQYF
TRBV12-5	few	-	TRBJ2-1	TGTGCTAGTGGTTTCGGGGATGAGCAGTTCTTC	CASGFGDEQFF
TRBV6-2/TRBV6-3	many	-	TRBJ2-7	TGTGCCAGCAGTCCCGGACTAACCTTCCGCGAGCAGTACTTC	CASSPGLTFREQYF
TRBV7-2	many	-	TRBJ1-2	TGTGCCAGCAGCTTAGCGAGGCCAGGGGCTAACTATGGCTACACCTTC	CASSLARPGANYGYTF
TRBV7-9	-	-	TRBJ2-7	TGTGCCAGCGGCCAGGGGTGGGCCTCCTACGAGCAGTACTTC	CASGQGWASYEQYF
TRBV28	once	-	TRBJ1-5	TGTGCCAGCGACAGTTTTAATCAGCCCCAGCATTTT	CASDSFNQPQHF
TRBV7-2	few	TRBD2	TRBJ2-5	TGTGCCAGCAGCTTAAGGCTAGCGGGGGTGGAGACCCAGTACTTC	CASSLRLAGVETQYF